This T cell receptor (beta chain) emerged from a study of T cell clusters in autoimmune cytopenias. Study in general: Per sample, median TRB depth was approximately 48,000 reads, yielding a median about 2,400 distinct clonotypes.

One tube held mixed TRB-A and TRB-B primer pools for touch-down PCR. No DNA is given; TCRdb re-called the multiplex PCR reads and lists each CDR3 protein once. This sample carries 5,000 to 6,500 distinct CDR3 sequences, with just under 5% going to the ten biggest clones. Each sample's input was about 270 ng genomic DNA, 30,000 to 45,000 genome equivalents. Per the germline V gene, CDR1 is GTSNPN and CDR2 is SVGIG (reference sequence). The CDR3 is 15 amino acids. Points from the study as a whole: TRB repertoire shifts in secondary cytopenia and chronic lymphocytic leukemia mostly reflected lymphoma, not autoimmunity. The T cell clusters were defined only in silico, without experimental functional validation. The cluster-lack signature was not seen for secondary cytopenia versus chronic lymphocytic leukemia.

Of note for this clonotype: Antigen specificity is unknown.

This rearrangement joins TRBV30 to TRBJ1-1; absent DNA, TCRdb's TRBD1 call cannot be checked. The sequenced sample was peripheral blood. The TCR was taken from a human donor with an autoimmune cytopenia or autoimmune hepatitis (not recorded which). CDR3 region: CARGALTGLNTEAFF.